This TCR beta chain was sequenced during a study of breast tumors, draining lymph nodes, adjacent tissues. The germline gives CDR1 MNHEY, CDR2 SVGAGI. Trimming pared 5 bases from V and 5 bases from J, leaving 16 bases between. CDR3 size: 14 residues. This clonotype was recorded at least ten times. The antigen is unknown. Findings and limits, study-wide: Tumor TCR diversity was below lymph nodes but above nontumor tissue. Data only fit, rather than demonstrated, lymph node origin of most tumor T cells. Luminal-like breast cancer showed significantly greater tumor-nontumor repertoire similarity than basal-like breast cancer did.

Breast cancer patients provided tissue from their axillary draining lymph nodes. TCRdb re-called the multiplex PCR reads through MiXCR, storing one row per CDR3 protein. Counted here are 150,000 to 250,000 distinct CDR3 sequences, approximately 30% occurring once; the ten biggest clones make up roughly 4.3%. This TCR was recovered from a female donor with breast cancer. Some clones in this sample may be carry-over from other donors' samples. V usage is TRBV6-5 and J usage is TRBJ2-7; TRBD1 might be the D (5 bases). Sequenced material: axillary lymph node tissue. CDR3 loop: CASSHAGIPHEQYF. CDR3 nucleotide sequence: TGTGCCAGCAGTCACGCAGGGATCCCCCACGAGCAGTACTTC.